This section outlines one TCR beta chain sequence together with its context. Its antigen is currently unknown. Using 32 V and 13 J primers, multiplex PCR amplified TCR beta CDR3. MiXCR, run by TCRdb on the multiplex PCR reads, gives a single entry per CDR3 protein. Among approximately 2,200 distinct CDR3 sequences listed, roughly 34% were seen once. Template came from bulk tumor genomic DNA, at about 650 ng per sample. Several widely spaced biopsies per primary tumor were taken during surgery. Curative surgical treatment was performed in patients who had newly diagnosed, untreated non-small cell lung cancer. V was shortened by 4 bases and J by 6 bases, with 18 bases between the two germline ends. The CDR3 length is 14 residues. Germline CDR1 and CDR2: GTSNPN and SVGIG (reference sequence). This specimen belongs to a study of immune heterogeneity within non-small cell lung tumors. Findings of the study overall: Tumor sites within a patient were found to share identical dominant CDR3 beta clonotypes, and site-unique high-frequency clones were also present.

The source is a man between 65 and 80 years old with non-small cell lung cancer. The source material was lung tumor tissue. The gene calls are TRBV30 and TRBJ1-1, with D tentatively TRBD1 (6 bases). The CDR3 nucleotides read TGTGCCTGGATGGATTTAGGGGGGGGAGCTGAAGCTTTCTTT. Translating it yields CAWMDLGGGAEAFF. Filled out from reference TRBV30 and TRBJ1-1, the complete variable domain reads SQTIHQWPATLVQPVGSPLSLECTVEGTSNPNLYWYRQAAGRGLQLLFYSVGIGQISSEVPQNLSASRPQDRQFILSSKKLLLSDSGFYLCAWMDLGGGAEAFFGQGTRLTVV.